This entry lists 18 T cell receptor beta chains sequenced from one sample in a study of cytomegalovirus exposure and HLA in healthy donors. The PCR had 60 Vbeta and 13 Jbeta primers. Produced via immunoSEQ multiplex PCR; TCRdb's table is partial and in-frame only. Seen here are 95,000 to 150,000 clones, 60% to 85% observed once, and the top ten hold 2.7%. The sequencing input was PBMCs. The receptors stem from a woman between 35 and 50 years old in good health and CMV-seropositive.

The gene calls are TRBV5-4 and TRBJ1-2; 8 bases line up with TRBD1. Germline CDR1 reads SGHNT; CDR2 reads YYREEE (reference sequence). The J segment lost 8 bases and the V segment lost 3 bases, leaving 9 bases of the junction unmatched. The CDR3 contains 14 residues. The CDR3 nucleotides are TGTGCCAGCAGCTCGGACAGGGTCTGGTACGGCTACACCTTC. Translating it yields CASSSDRVWYGYTF. The whole variable domain, filled in from reference TRBV5-4 and TRBJ1-2, reads ETGVTQSPTHLIKTRGQQVTLRCSSQSGHNTVSWYQQALGQGPQFIFQYYREEENGRGNFPPRFSGLQFPNYSSELNVNALELDDSALYLCASSSDRVWYGYTFGSGTRLTVV.

This clone came up once. This sequence joins TRBV27 and TRBJ1-2; no reliable D call. Germline assignment: CDR1 MNHEY and CDR2 SMNVEV (reference sequence). V was clipped by 5 bases and J by 5 bases, with 15 bases between them. This CDR3 is 14 amino acids long. CDR3 sequence: CASSPRARVYGYTF. The CDR3 nucleotides read TGTGCCAGCAGTCCCCGGGCGAGGGTATATGGCTACACCTTC.

The chain links TRBV7-2 to TRBJ2-5, with D hard to call. This CDR3 has 11 amino acids. CDR1 SGHTA and CDR2 FQGNSA come from the germline V gene. V lost 5 bases and J 4 bases, leaving 5 bases between the germline ends. In DNA form, the CDR3 reads TGTGCCAGCAGCCACGGAGAGACCCAGTACTTC. As protein: CASSHGETQYF. The full variable domain, rest sourced from reference TRBV7-2 and TRBJ2-5, is GAGVSQSPSNKVTEKGKDVELRCDPISGHTALYWYRQSLGQGLEFLIYFQGNSAPDKSGLPSDRFSAERTGGSVSTLTIQRTQQEDSAVYLCASSHGETQYFGPGTRLLVL.

This clone was seen once. The rearrangement joins TRBV9 to TRBJ2-6; D call uncertain. Germline assignment: CDR1 SGDLS and CDR2 YYNGEE. V lost 4 bases and J lost 0, with 8 bases in between. This CDR3 contains 15 residues. CDR3 bases: TGTGCCAGCAGCCACCCCAGCTCTGGGGCCAACGTCCTGACTTTC. Protein: CASSHPSSGANVLTF.

V usage is TRBV12-5 and J usage is TRBJ2-3, with 8 bases that match TRBD2. Germline values: CDR1 LGHNT, CDR2 FRNRAP. The length of the CDR3 is 15 residues. After removal of 4 bases from V and 9 bases from J, the junction contained 12 bases not matched to a gene. The CDR3, as DNA: TGTGCTAGTGGTTCCTCCGGGACTAGGTTAAGAACGCAGTATTTT. Translated: CASGSSGTRLRTQYF.

The V call is TRBV6-1, the J call TRBJ1-4, with D maybe TRBD1 (6 bases). The CDR3 sequence is 15 residues long. The V gene lost 5 bases and the J gene lost 8 bases, with 18 bases spanning the gap. The V gene's germline CDR1 is MNHNS and CDR2 SASEGT. CDR3 DNA sequence: TGTGCCAGCAGTCAATCCTCAGGGGTCGGAGAAAAACTGTTTTTT. It codes for CASSQSSGVGEKLFF.

CDR3 in amino acids: CAWAGTSGVQETQYF. In DNA form, the CDR3 reads TGTGCCTGGGCCGGGACTAGCGGGGTCCAAGAGACCCAGTACTTC. This chain uses TRBV30 with TRBJ2-5; TRBD2 agrees at 13 bases. CDR3 length equals 15 residues. V shed 5 bases, J shed 1 base, and the junction held 4 bases outside the gene matches. Germline CDR1 is GTSNPN and CDR2 is SVGIG (reference sequence).

The chain combines TRBV30 with TRBJ1-2; a weak D match, TRBD1 (5 bases). The CDR3 has 15 residues. Trimming pared 1 base from V and 4 bases from J, leaving 16 bases between. Per germline, CDR1 GTSNPN and CDR2 SVGIG (reference sequence). CDR3 sequence: CAWSARRGLLYGYTF. CDR3 bases: TGTGCCTGGAGTGCACGGAGGGGACTCCTCTATGGCTACACCTTC.

The rearrangement joins TRBV4-3 to TRBJ1-1; the match to TRBD1 covers 7 bases. Germline V gene lookup returns CDR1 LGHNA and CDR2 YSLEER. This CDR3 region has 17 residues. J lost 0 bases, V lost 0 bases, and 7 bases had no gene match. The DNA for the CDR3 is TGCGCCAGCAGCCAAGATAGGGGGCGGACAGTGAACACTGAAGCTTTCTTT. Its protein product is CASSQDRGRTVNTEAFF.

This chain uses TRBV5-1 with TRBJ1-1; tentatively, D is TRBD1 (6 bases). There are 15 residues in the CDR3. Trimming took 2 bases from V and 4 from J, leaving 15 bases between them. The germline CDR1 and CDR2 sequences are SGHRS and YFSETQ. CDR3 amino acids: CASSFIQGKGTEAFF. DNA for the CDR3: TGCGCCAGCAGCTTCATACAGGGTAAGGGCACTGAAGCTTTCTTT.

As for this clone: This specimen includes other DNA sequences encoding the same CDR3. The V gene is TRBV19, the J gene TRBJ2-1; tentative D call: TRBD1 (6 bases). The V end was cut by 7 bases, the J end by 0 bases, with 10 bases between. This CDR3 has 14 residues. Germline V gives CDR1 LNHDA, CDR2 SQIVND (reference sequence). The CDR3 nucleotides read TGTGCCAGTACCTCGGACAGCTCCTACAATGAGCAGTTCTTC. Its protein product is CASTSDSSYNEQFF.

The chain couples TRBV2 to TRBJ1-6, with a tentative D call TRBD1 (5 bases). Per germline, CDR1 SNHLY and CDR2 FYNNEI. V was clipped by 2 bases and J by 8 bases, with 19 bases between them. The CDR3 runs to 17 residues. Written as DNA, the CDR3 is TGTGCCAGCAGTGAATGGCGGGGGTCTCGGAGGGATTCACCCCTCCACTTT. Protein: CASSEWRGSRRDSPLHF. Complete variable domain (other parts from reference TRBV2 and TRBJ1-6): EPEVTQTPSHQVTQMGQEVILRCVPISNHLYFYWYRQILGQKVEFLVSFYNNEISEKSEIFDDQFSVERPDGSNFTLKIRSTKLEDSAMYFCASSEWRGSRRDSPLHFGNGTRLTVT.

The V gene is TRBV11-3, the J gene TRBJ1-2; D is undetermined. Germline V gene data show CDR1 as SGHNT and CDR2 as YENEEA. V was clipped by 5 bases and J by 1 base, with 23 bases between them. The CDR3 has 18 amino acids. This CDR3 reads CASSLLLRGGRHNYGYTF. As DNA, the CDR3 is TGTGCCAGCAGCCTACTCCTACGTGGAGGCAGGCATAACTATGGCTACACCTTC.

On this clone itself: In the same sample, other DNA sequences code for this CDR3. This CDR3 reads CASSVGLAGGTGELFF. CDR3 DNA sequence: TGTGCCAGCAGCGTAGGACTAGCGGGAGGTACCGGGGAGCTGTTTTTT. The rearrangement links TRBV9 to TRBJ2-2; 13 nucleotides line up with TRBD2. V was clipped by 0 bases and J by 5 bases; unmatched bases: 1. The V gene's germline CDR1 is SGDLS and CDR2 YYNGEE. The CDR3 has 16 amino acids.

The rearrangement joins TRBV30 to TRBJ2-7, with 7 bases aligning to TRBD2. J was trimmed by 2 bases and V by 6 bases; bases with no gene match: 13. Germline CDR1 reads GTSNPN; CDR2 reads SVGIG (reference sequence). This CDR3 has 15 amino acids. The CDR3 coding sequence is TGTGCCTGCGAACAAAAAGGGACTACCGCCTACGAGCAGTACTTC. It is translated as CACEQKGTTAYEQYF. Drawing the rest from reference TRBV30 and TRBJ2-7, the complete variable domain is SQTIHQWPATLVQPVGSPLSLECTVEGTSNPNLYWYRQAAGRGLQLLFYSVGIGQISSEVPQNLSASRPQDRQFILSSKKLLLSDSGFYLCACEQKGTTAYEQYFGPGTRLTVT.

The chain recombines TRBV6-6 with TRBJ1-5; 8 nucleotides agree with TRBD1. CDR3 size: 15 residues. CDR1 is MNHNY, CDR2 SVGAGI, per germline (reference sequence). The trim removed 5 bases at V and 6 bases at J, leaving 9 bases unmatched. The CDR3 DNA reads as TGTGCCAGCAGTCCCGTGGTGACAGGGGTTCAGCCCCAGCATTTT. This codes for CASSPVVTGVQPQHF.

The V and J genes are TRBV2 and TRBJ2-1, with 16 nucleotides matching TRBD2. V trimming: 6 bases; J trimming: 7 bases; junction bases outside the gene matches: 9. This CDR3 spans 17 amino acids. Germline loops: CDR1 SNHLY, CDR2 FYNNEI. In DNA, the CDR3 is TGTGCCAGCAGGTCGGGACTAGCGGGAGGGCCTGGGAATGAGCAGTTCTTC. It encodes CASRSGLAGGPGNEQFF.

This clone was observed a handful of times. The chain uses TRBV13 and TRBJ2-7; 8 nucleotides match TRBD1. This CDR3 has 14 residues. The V gene end was trimmed by 0 bases and the J gene end by 5 bases; junction bases not matched to a gene: 3. Germline CDR1 reads PRHDT; CDR2 reads FYEKMQ (reference sequence). CDR3 DNA: TGTGCCAGCAGCTTAGGGACAGGGGTCCACGAGCAGTACTTC. Translation: CASSLGTGVHEQYF.